This entry concerns a single T cell receptor (beta chain). This specimen belongs to a study of blood T cell repertoires in COVID-19. Study-wide background: Some COVID-19 samples were acute and others convalescent; all came from the United States, Italy and Spain. T cells, B-cell-depleted T cells, or PBMCs supplied cDNA or gDNA.

This table comes from immunoSEQ multiplex PCR, and its TCRdb copy is limited to in-frame clones, with some not included. The sample gives approximately 88,000 clones, under 80% of which show up once; around 20% is in the top ten. V lost 4 bases and J lost 2, with 12 bases in between. This CDR3 has 14 residues. Germline assignment: CDR1 PRHDT and CDR2 FYEKMQ (reference sequence). This chain links TRBV13 with TRBJ2-7; TRBD1 might be the D (6 bases). Sequencing was carried out using peripheral blood. This receptor was obtained from a woman at least 80 years old with active or convalescent COVID-19. As DNA, the CDR3 is TGTGCCAGCAGCTCCTACAGGGACCCCTACGAGCAGTACTTC. The encoded protein is CASSSYRDPYEQYF.